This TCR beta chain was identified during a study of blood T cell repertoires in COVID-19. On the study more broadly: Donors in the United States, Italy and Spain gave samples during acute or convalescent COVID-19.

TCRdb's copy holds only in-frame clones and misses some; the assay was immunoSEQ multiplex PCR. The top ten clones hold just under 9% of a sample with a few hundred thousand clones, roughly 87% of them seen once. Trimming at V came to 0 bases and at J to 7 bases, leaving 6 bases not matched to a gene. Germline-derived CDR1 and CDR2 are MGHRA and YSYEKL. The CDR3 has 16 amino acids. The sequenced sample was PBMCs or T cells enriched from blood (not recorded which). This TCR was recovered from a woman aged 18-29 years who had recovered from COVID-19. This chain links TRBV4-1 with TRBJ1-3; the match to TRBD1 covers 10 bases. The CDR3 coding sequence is TGCGCCAGCAGCCAAGATCCTGGACAGGGGGTCAACACCATATATTTT. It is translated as CASSQDPGQGVNTIYF.